One and the same sample provided the 22 T cell receptor beta chains below, sequenced in a study of T cell responses to AZD1222 COVID-19 vaccine. The protocol was immunoSEQ multiplex PCR, while the TCRdb copy is restricted to in-frame clones and leaves out a portion. The sample lists some 150,000 clones, about 93% occurring once. The sequenced sample was peripheral blood, obtained on day 0 of AZD1222 vaccination. The receptors derive from an adult in good health.

This chain joins TRBV13 and TRBJ2-1; D might be TRBD1 or TRBD2, each matching 5 bases. Deletions cut 3 bases from V and 9 bases from J, with 33 bases between. Germline-derived CDR1 and CDR2 are PRHDT and FYEKMQ (reference sequence). The CDR3 has 20 amino acids. The CDR3 region is CASSLPGFGDSGRGFGEQFF. The DNA for the CDR3 is TGTGCCAGCAGCTTGCCCGGGTTTGGTGACTCGGGTCGGGGCTTCGGTGAGCAGTTCTTC. Filled out from reference TRBV13 and TRBJ2-1, the complete variable domain reads AAGVIQSPRHLIKEKRETATLKCYPIPRHDTVYWYQQGPGQDPQFLISFYEKMQSDKGSIPDRFSAQQFSDYHSELNMSSLELGDSALYFCASSLPGFGDSGRGFGEQFFGPGTRLTVL.

The V call is TRBV7-6, the J call TRBJ2-3, with 9 bases identical to TRBD2. The CDR3 is 15 amino acids. Germline V CDR1 and CDR2: SGHVS, FNYEAQ. Unmatched junction bases numbered 13, after V lost 5 bases and J lost 10 bases. CDR3 in DNA: TGTGCCAGCAGCCTAGACTGGTCTAGCGGGATGGCGCAGTATTTT. Translation gives CASSLDWSSGMAQYF.

The CDR3 region is CASKPQAGSTDTQYF. The CDR3 bases are TGTGCCAGCAAGCCCCAGGCGGGCTCAACAGATACGCAGTATTTT. This chain links TRBV3-1 (or the pseudogene TRBV3-2) with TRBJ2-3; a weak D match, TRBD2 (5 bases). This CDR3 is built from 15 residues. V was pared by 7 bases and J by 3 bases, with 17 bases between. Germline V gene data show CDR1 as LGHDT and CDR2 as YNNKEL (reference sequence).

The chain uses TRBV18 and TRBJ2-1; possibly TRBD1 for D (6 bases). With 5 bases removed from V and 1 base from J, the gap between germline ends came to 12 bases. The CDR3 sequence is 15 residues long. Looked up from germline, CDR1 is KGHSH and CDR2 is LQKENI. The CDR3 DNA reads as TGTGCCAGCTCATCCGGGACACATTCCTACAATGAGCAGTTCTTC. Protein: CASSSGTHSYNEQFF.

In the case of this clone: This CDR3 is also generated by other DNA sequences in the sample. The rearrangement links TRBV11-2 to TRBJ1-5; D gene uncertain. With 0 bases removed from V and 7 bases from J, the gap between germline ends came to 7 bases. Germline assignment: CDR1 SGHAT and CDR2 FQNNGV. The length of the CDR3 is 13 residues. The DNA for the CDR3 is TGTGCCAGCAGCTTAGACAGAAACCAGCCCCAGCATTTT. This encodes CASSLDRNQPQHF.

The V and J genes are TRBV4-1 and TRBJ1-2; D is perhaps TRBD1 (6 bases). Germline V gives CDR1 MGHRA, CDR2 YSYEKL. The CDR3 length is 15 residues. Trimming stripped 0 bases from V and 4 bases from J, with 12 bases between. CDR3 in amino acids: CASSQDHRETYGYTF. CDR3 nucleotides: TGCGCCAGCAGCCAAGATCACAGGGAGACCTATGGCTACACCTTC.

This chain connects TRBV18 to TRBJ2-2, with 7 bases lining up with TRBD2. Per germline, CDR1 KGHSH and CDR2 LQKENI. The CDR3 totals 17 residues. The J segment lost 6 bases and the V segment lost 2 bases, leaving 12 bases of the junction unmatched. The CDR3 spells CASSPTPGGSIAGELFF. CDR3 bases: TGTGCCAGCTCACCAACCCCCGGGGGGTCCATCGCCGGGGAGCTGTTTTTT.

The chain couples TRBV7-6 to TRBJ2-3; 15 bases align to TRBD2. The CDR3 has 17 amino acids. From germline, CDR1 is SGHVS and CDR2 FNYEAQ. V shed 5 bases and J 6 bases; nucleotides not matched to a gene: 9. CDR3 sequence: CASSPRTSGRAVDTQYF. The CDR3 DNA is TGTGCCAGCAGCCCGAGGACTAGCGGGAGGGCCGTGGATACGCAGTATTTT.

The chain recombines TRBV3-1 (or the pseudogene TRBV3-2) with TRBJ1-5, with D unresolved. V was trimmed by 1 base and J by 4 bases, leaving 8 bases between them. Germline CDR1 reads LGHDT; CDR2 reads YNNKEL (reference sequence). The CDR3 contains 14 residues. The CDR3 bases are TGTGCCAGCAGCCAAGCACACTTAAATCAGCCCCAGCATTTT. This translates into CASSQAHLNQPQHF.

The rearrangement joins TRBV4-2 to TRBJ2-3; 7 nucleotides match TRBD2. From germline, CDR1 is LGHNA and CDR2 YNFKEQ. V was pared by 1 base and J by 2 bases, with 3 bases of the junction left unmatched. The CDR3 is 15 amino acids. CDR3 bases: TGTGCCAGCAGCCAAGGGCAGCGGGACACAGATACGCAGTATTTT. Protein product: CASSQGQRDTDTQYF.

The chain is built from TRBV7-3 and TRBJ2-1; unclear D gene. Trimming removed 2 bases at V and 1 base at J, with 3 bases between. Looked up from germline, CDR1 is SGHTA and CDR2 is FQGTGA. The CDR3 sequence is 13 residues long. As DNA, the CDR3 is TGTGCCAGCAGCTTAGGTTCCTACAATGAGCAGTTCTTC. Translating it yields CASSLGSYNEQFF.

CDR3 residues: CASSPGREKLFF. In DNA form, the CDR3 reads TGTGCCAGCAGCCCGGGCCGGGAAAAACTGTTTTTT. V and J are TRBV7-8 and TRBJ1-4; D is unresolved. V shed 5 bases and J shed 8 bases, with 9 bases lying between them. The germline gives CDR1 SGHVS, CDR2 FQNEAQ. The CDR3 spans 12 residues.

The V and J genes are TRBV7-9 and TRBJ2-2; 7 bases align to TRBD2. Trimming cost V 6 bases and J 1 base; bases outside gene matches: 8. Germline CDR1 reads SEHNR; CDR2 reads FQNEAQ (reference sequence). The CDR3 totals 16 residues. CDR3 nucleotide sequence: TGTGCCAGCAGGATCGGACTAGAGGGGAACACCGGGGAGCTGTTTTTT. It specifies CASRIGLEGNTGELFF.

The rearrangement uses TRBV9 and TRBJ2-1; 11 nucleotides line up with TRBD2. CDR3 length: 17 residues. Germline values: CDR1 SGDLS, CDR2 YYNGEE. The junction had 9 bases not matched to a gene; V was cut back by 0 bases and J by 7 bases. CDR3 in DNA: TGTGCCAGCAGCGTAGGGGTAGCGGGAGGGCCCGAAAATGAGCAGTTCTTC. As protein: CASSVGVAGGPENEQFF.

This CDR3 reads CASRVDRMNTEAFF. In DNA, the CDR3 is TGTGCCAGCAGGGTGGACAGGATGAACACTGAAGCTTTCTTT. The V call is TRBV2, the J call TRBJ1-1, with 7 bases fitting TRBD1. The CDR3 spans 14 residues. J was trimmed by 0 bases and V by 6 bases; bases with no gene match: 4. CDR1 is SNHLY and CDR2 is FYNNEI in the germline V gene.

The rearrangement joins TRBV11-2 to TRBJ2-7, with D unclear. The CDR3 has 13 amino acids. V gave up 4 bases and J gave up 3 bases, with 10 bases separating them. The germline V gene encodes CDR1 SGHAT and CDR2 FQNNGV. The CDR3 sequence: CASSSWTYYEQYV. The CDR3 bases are TGTGCCAGCAGCTCCTGGACCTACTACGAGCAGTACGTC.

This chain uses TRBV28 with TRBJ1-2; 9 bases fit TRBD1. Trimming took 5 bases from V and 1 from J; bases not matched to a gene: 2. CDR1 is MDHEN, CDR2 SYDVKM, per germline. This CDR3 region has 14 residues. The CDR3 DNA sequence: TGTGCCAGCAGTCGGGGACAGGGTAACTATGGCTACACCTTC. This translates into CASSRGQGNYGYTF.

The rearrangement uses TRBV4-1 and TRBJ1-5; D is unclear. The CDR3 runs 15 residues. The V end lost 3 bases, the J end lost 0 bases, and 9 bases lay between the germline ends. Germline V gene lookup returns CDR1 MGHRA and CDR2 YSYEKL. The CDR3 loop is CASSHQGYSNQPQHF. DNA for the CDR3: TGCGCCAGCAGCCACCAAGGATATAGCAATCAGCCCCAGCATTTT.

The chain combines TRBV7-2 with TRBJ1-4; 9 positions match TRBD1. The germline CDR1 and CDR2 sequences are SGHTA and FQGNSA. CDR3 length: 14 residues. The junction had 4 bases not matched to a gene; V was cut back by 5 bases and J by 6 bases. CDR3 in amino acids: CASSPTGGYEKLFF. The DNA for the CDR3 is TGTGCCAGCAGCCCCACAGGGGGCTATGAAAAACTGTTTTTT.

This chain links TRBV5-8 with TRBJ2-7; TRBD2 aligns across 12 bases. The CDR3 runs 15 residues. After removal of 4 bases from V and 4 bases from J, the junction contained 6 bases not matched to a gene. Germline V gives CDR1 SGHTS, CDR2 YDEGEE. The CDR3 protein is CASSPWTSGIYEQYV. The CDR3 nucleotides are TGTGCCAGCAGCCCCTGGACTAGCGGGATTTACGAGCAGTACGTC.

In this sample, this clone turned up once. The chain joins TRBV7-2 to TRBJ1-1; 10 bases match TRBD1. Germline V gene lookup returns CDR1 SGHTA and CDR2 FQGNSA. Losses at the gene ends were 5 bases for V and 5 bases for J; bases not matched to a gene: 11. CDR3 size: 16 residues. The CDR3 protein is CASSLRQGAASTEAFF. The DNA of the CDR3 is TGTGCCAGCAGCCTCCGACAGGGGGCGGCGAGTACTGAAGCTTTCTTT.

This clone occurred once. The chain carries TRBV11-2 and TRBJ2-2, with 8 bases lining up with TRBD2. V dropped 6 bases and J dropped 4; count of bases not matched to a gene: 7. In germline, CDR1 is SGHAT, CDR2 FQNNGV. CDR3 length: 15 residues. The CDR3 nucleotides are TGTGCCAGCAGGGGCGGGGGGATCGCCACCGGGGAGCTGTTTTTT. Protein: CASRGGGIATGELFF.